Each of the 3 T cell receptor beta chains below was sequenced from the same sample in a study of beta chain features in type 1 diabetes. The study's findings and limits: Moderate but significant shortening of TCRB CDR3s was recorded in all four CD4+ subsets from Type 1 diabetes patients.

Every isolated RNA sample was fully reverse transcribed, so sequencing captured expressed TCRB transcripts. Measured with immunoSEQ multiplex PCR; TCRdb has only the in-frame clones, and not every one. Seen here are 150,000 to 170,000 clones, about a tenth observed once, and the top ten hold approximately 0.46%. Their specific antigens are unknown. The specimen was central memory CD4+ T cells from blood. The origin of the receptors is a man aged 25-40 years with type 1 diabetes.

The chain is built from TRBV6-5 and TRBJ1-5; D is ambiguous. V lost 4 bases, J lost 7 bases, and 11 bases lay in between. Germline V gene sequence: CDR1 MNHEY, CDR2 SVGAGI. This CDR3 is built from 13 residues. CDR3 loop: CASSFTREQPQHF. Here the CDR3 DNA reads TGTGCCAGCAGTTTTACCCGGGAACAGCCCCAGCATTTT.

The sample holds a few counts of this clone. Other DNA sequences in the sample encode the same CDR3. The chain links TRBV19 to TRBJ1-2; 7 bases line up with TRBD1. The CDR3 covers 13 residues. Looked up from germline, CDR1 is LNHDA and CDR2 is SQIVND (reference sequence). J lost 4 bases, V lost 6 bases, and 5 bases had no gene match. The CDR3 sequence: CASSRGQFYGYTF. The CDR3 DNA follows: TGTGCCAGTAGCAGGGGACAGTTCTATGGCTACACCTTC.

V usage is TRBV5-1 and J usage is TRBJ1-1; D might be TRBD1 (6 bases). Per the germline V gene, CDR1 is SGHRS and CDR2 is YFSETQ. The V gene lost 3 bases and the J gene lost 3 bases, with 12 bases spanning the gap. There are 14 residues in the CDR3. CDR3 sequence: CASSYGGTDTEAFF. CDR3 sequence (DNA): TGCGCCAGCAGCTATGGGGGCACCGACACTGAAGCTTTCTTT.